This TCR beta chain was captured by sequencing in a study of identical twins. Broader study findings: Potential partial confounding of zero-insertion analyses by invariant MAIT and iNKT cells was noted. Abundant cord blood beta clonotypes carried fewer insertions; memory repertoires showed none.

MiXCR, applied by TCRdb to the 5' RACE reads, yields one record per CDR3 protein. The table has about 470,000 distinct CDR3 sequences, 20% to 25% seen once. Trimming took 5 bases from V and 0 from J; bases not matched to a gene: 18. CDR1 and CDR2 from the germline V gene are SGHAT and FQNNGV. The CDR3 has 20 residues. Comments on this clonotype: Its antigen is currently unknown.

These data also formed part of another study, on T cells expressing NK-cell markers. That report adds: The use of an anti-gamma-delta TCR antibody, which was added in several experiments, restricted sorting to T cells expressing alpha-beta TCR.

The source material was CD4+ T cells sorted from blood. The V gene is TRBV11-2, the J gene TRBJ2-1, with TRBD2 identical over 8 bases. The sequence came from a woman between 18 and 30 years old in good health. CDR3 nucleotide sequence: TGTGCCAGCAGCCCCCGCGGTGGTGCGGGAGGCGGCCGCTCCTACAATGAGCAGTTCTTC. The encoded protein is CASSPRGGAGGGRSYNEQFF.